Detailed here is one T cell receptor (beta chain). This clone was observed a few times. The antigen it binds to is not known. It has no much larger one-base neighbor in the sample; base qualities were not kept. These data belong to a study of CD8+ T cells in alopecia areata (dated by TCRdb to the late 2010s). Study-wide context: To study T cell clonal expansion in alopecia areata, the researchers applied high-throughput TCRbeta sequencing to both the C3H/HeJ mouse model and human patients. TCRbeta CDR3 regions were amplified by immunoSEQ multiplex PCR with 35 Vbeta forward and 13 Jbeta reverse primers. In humans, TCRbeta sequencing was performed on scalp tissue and on sorted CD4+ and CD8+ peripheral blood T cells from healthy controls and from patients with patchy or totalis/universalis alopecia areata. Scalp clonality was compared among normal scalp (n=4), patchy alopecia areata scalp (n=8), and alopecia totalis/universalis scalp (n=8). RNA came from the PAXgene miRNA kit for fixed scalp, the miRNeasy kit for PBMCs, and the RNeasy kit for mouse skin.

PBMCs were isolated by density centrifugation and stained for CD3, CD4 and CD8, after which CD4+ and CD8+ T cells were sorted on a FACSAria. Scalp biopsies and blood samples were provided by unaffected controls. The library was made by the immunoSEQ multiplex PCR assay. For TCR sequencing, RNA was extracted from every sample and reverse transcribed into cDNA to serve as template. SuperScript III was used to make first-strand cDNA, primed with a 2:1 mix of oligo-dT and random hexamers. Amplification bias was assessed with a synthetic immune receptor repertoire, and residual bias was removed computationally. For the original study's pipeline: After raw reads were preprocessed to remove errors, the CDR3 was defined following IMGT conventions as running from the conserved cysteine to phenylalanine. To get clonality, Shannon entropy was normalized by log2 of the number of productive unique TCRs and the result was subtracted from 1. CD4 or CD8 identity of scalp clones was inferred by cross-referencing scalp TCRbeta sequences with sorted blood CD4 and CD8 repertoires. TCRdb carries this immuneACCESS record with in-frame sequences only. Its versions omit some clonotypes, under half of them owing to an unresolved V gene in the studies checked, with the rest unexplained. Clonal size and the V and J genes are those of that table, whereas D and trimming came from the DNA. Across this sample there are over 150,000 clones, with roughly three fifths seen only once. The ten largest clones capture roughly 5% of the sample.

Results the study describes overall, beyond this receptor: Resident alphabeta T cells in normal human skin are also sequenced, complicating scalp TCR repertoire analysis, unlike mouse skin dominated by gammadelta T cells. Compared with normal scalp, lesional scalp had higher clonality and more expanded CD8+ clones, particularly in alopecia totalis/universalis, a pattern that suggests antigenic drive. Shared TCR sequences between patients were less evident than in mice, which may be partly attributable to HLA diversity in the patient population.

CDR1 SGHDN and CDR2 FVKESK were looked up in the germline V gene. Trimming takes 3 bases off V and 0 bases off J; junction bases not matched to a gene: 9. The CDR3 starts with the cysteine, ends with the phenylalanine, and has 19 residues. Just CDR3 DNA is preserved here, 57 bases in frame from base 1. This chain is built from TRBV14 and TRBJ2-1, and 12 junctional nucleotides match TRBD2. Sequencing input: CD8+ T cells sorted from blood. This TCR was sampled from a human donor in good health. The bases are TGTGCCAGCAGCCATAAAGAAGGACTAGCGGGGAGCTCCTACAATGAGCAGTTCTTC. This gives the protein CASSHKEGLAGSSYNEQFF.